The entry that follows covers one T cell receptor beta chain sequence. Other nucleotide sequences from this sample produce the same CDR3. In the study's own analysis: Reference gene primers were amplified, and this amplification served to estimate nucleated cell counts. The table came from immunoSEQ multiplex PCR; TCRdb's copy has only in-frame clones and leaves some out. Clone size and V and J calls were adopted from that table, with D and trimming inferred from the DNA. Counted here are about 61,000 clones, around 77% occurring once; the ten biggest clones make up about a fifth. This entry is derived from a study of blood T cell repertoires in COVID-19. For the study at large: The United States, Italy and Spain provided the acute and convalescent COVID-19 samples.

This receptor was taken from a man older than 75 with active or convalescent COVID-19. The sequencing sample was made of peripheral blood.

CDR3 in DNA: TGTGCCAGCAGAGAGGAAGGAGGGGGGGGTTTTGATGAGCAGTTCTTC. As protein: CASREEGGGGFDEQFF. The chain joins TRBV28 to TRBJ2-1, with D possibly TRBD2 on 7 matching bases. CDR3 length equals 16 residues. The germline CDR1 and CDR2 sequences are MDHEN and SYDVKM. Trimming removed 6 bases from V and 8 bases from J, with 23 bases in between.